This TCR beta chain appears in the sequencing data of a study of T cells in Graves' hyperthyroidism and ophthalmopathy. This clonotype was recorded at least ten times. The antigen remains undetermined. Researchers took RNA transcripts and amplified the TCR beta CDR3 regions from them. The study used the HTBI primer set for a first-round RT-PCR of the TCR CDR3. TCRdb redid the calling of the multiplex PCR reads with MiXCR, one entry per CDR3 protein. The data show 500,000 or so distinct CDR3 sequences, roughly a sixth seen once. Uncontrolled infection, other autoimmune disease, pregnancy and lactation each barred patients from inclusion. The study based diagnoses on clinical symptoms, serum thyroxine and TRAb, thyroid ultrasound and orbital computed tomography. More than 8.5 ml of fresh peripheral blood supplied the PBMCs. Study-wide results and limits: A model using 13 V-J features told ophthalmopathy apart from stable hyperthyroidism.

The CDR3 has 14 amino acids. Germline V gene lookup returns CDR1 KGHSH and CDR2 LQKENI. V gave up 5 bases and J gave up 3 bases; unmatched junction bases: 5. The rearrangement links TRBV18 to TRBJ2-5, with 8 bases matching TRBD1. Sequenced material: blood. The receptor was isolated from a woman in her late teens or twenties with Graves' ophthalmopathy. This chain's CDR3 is CASSSQTGEETQYF. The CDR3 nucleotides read TGTGCCAGCTCATCACAGACAGGGGAAGAGACCCAGTACTTC.